In its sample, the clone carrying this TCR beta chain was seen a few times. Using its own MiXCR run on the RT-PCR reads, TCRdb lists one record per CDR3 protein. The table lists fewer than 500,000 distinct CDR3 sequences, 16% of them singletons. The entry originates in a study of patients and donors after allogeneic stem cell transplantation. This sequence was found in a human donor who was either an allogeneic HSCT recipient or a stem cell or donor lymphocyte infusion donor (not recorded which). It is not recorded whose cells these are; they may come from a transplant donor. Specimen: blood, either unsorted or a sorted T cell fraction (not recorded which).

The CDR3 region has the DNA TGCAGTGCTAGAGTTAGGAACAGGGGAACCTACGAGCAGTACTTC. It codes for CSARVRNRGTYEQYF. The J gene is TRBJ2-7, the V gene TRBV20-1, with 7 bases identical to TRBD1. V gave up 1 base and J gave up 2 bases; unmatched junction bases: 8. The CDR3 contains 15 residues. The germline gives CDR1 DFQATT, CDR2 SNEGSKA (reference sequence).